What follows are 18 T cell receptor beta chains derived from one specimen sequenced in a study of long-term antiretroviral therapy in people with HIV. The run of the v3.0 immunoSEQ assay was at survey level. Profiled with immunoSEQ multiplex PCR; TCRdb holds only in-frame clones, not every one. Here the sample spans about 24,000 clones, about 80% being singletons. The starting material was unsorted PBMCs, obtained 1.2 years after starting antiretroviral therapy. These receptors all stem from a woman in her 40s with HIV.

The chain combines TRBV27 with TRBJ2-1; the D gene is possibly TRBD1 (6 bases). This CDR3 spans 15 amino acids. V was pared by 8 bases and J by 6 bases, with 20 bases between. The germline CDR1 and CDR2 sequences are MNHEY and SMNVEV (reference sequence). For the CDR3, the DNA is TGTGCCAGCCGTAAGCACGGGACAAACCCCAATGAGCAGTTCTTC. Translating it yields CASRKHGTNPNEQFF.

This clone has only one observation. The chain couples TRBV19 to TRBJ2-4; perhaps D is TRBD1 or TRBD2 (6 bases each). Germline V gene sequence: CDR1 LNHDA, CDR2 SQIVND (reference sequence). V was clipped by 5 bases and J by 8 bases, with 25 bases between them. The CDR3 runs to 17 residues. CDR3 bases: TGTGCCAGTAGTTCGCCCCTGGGGACACGGGGGATGGACATTCAGTACTTC. It translates to CASSSPLGTRGMDIQYF.

The chain combines TRBV5-1 with TRBJ2-7; either TRBD1 or TRBD2 may fit D (6 bases each). The CDR3 sequence is 15 residues long. In germline, CDR1 is SGHRS, CDR2 YFSETQ. V lost 0 bases and J lost 3, with 13 bases in between. The CDR3 coding sequence is TGCGCCAGCAGCTTGGTGCTCGGGGGCTTCTACGAGCAGTACTTC. As protein: CASSLVLGGFYEQYF.

V and J are TRBV15 and TRBJ1-5; TRBD1 matches 7 bases. The V and J ends lost 0 bases and 9 bases, in that order; junction bases with no gene match: 11. In germline, CDR1 is LNHNV, CDR2 YYDKDF (reference sequence). This CDR3 is built from 16 residues. CDR3 region: CATSRDTGEGGWPQHF. The CDR3 DNA reads as TGTGCCACCAGCAGAGACACAGGGGAGGGTGGGTGGCCCCAGCATTTT.

This chain connects TRBV4-1 to TRBJ2-2; D may be TRBD1 (6 bases). V was trimmed by 0 bases and J by 7 bases, leaving 12 bases between them. CDR1 and CDR2 from the germline V gene are MGHRA and YSYEKL. This CDR3 is 15 amino acids long. In DNA, the CDR3 is TGCGCCAGCAGCCAAGATGTAGGGGGTATCGGGGAGCTGTTTTTT. The encoded protein is CASSQDVGGIGELFF.

The chain links TRBV28 to TRBJ2-3, with TRBD2 identical over 8 bases. The CDR3 consists of 14 residues. The germline V gene encodes CDR1 MDHEN and CDR2 SYDVKM. Germline trimming cut 8 bases from V and 3 bases from J; bases unmatched to any gene: 7. CDR3 protein: CASGYSGMTDTQYF. DNA for the CDR3: TGTGCCAGCGGATATAGCGGGATGACAGATACGCAGTATTTT.

J is TRBJ2-7 and V is TRBV6-6, with 8 nucleotides matching TRBD2. V lost 4 bases and J lost 5; bases outside the gene matches: 7. Germline V gene sequence: CDR1 MNHNY, CDR2 SVGAGI (reference sequence). There are 14 residues in the CDR3. CDR3 residues: CASSFRGGPHEQYF. CDR3 in DNA: TGTGCCAGCAGTTTTCGGGGGGGGCCTCACGAGCAGTACTTC.

The genes are TRBV19 and TRBJ1-1; no reliable D call. The germline V gene has CDR1 LNHDA and CDR2 SQIVND (reference sequence). The length of the CDR3 is 14 residues. V lost 4 bases to trimming and J lost 3 bases, with 12 bases between them. The CDR3 sequence: CASSTYSQDTEAFF. In DNA form, the CDR3 reads TGTGCCAGTAGTACATACAGCCAAGACACTGAAGCTTTCTTT.

V is TRBV11-2 and J is TRBJ2-7; D remains ambiguous. V dropped 1 base and J dropped 4 bases, with 11 bases sitting between them. This CDR3 spans 14 amino acids. Germline assignment: CDR1 SGHAT and CDR2 FQNNGV. This CDR3 is CASSLAWAAYEQYF. For the CDR3, the DNA is TGTGCCAGCAGCTTAGCCTGGGCAGCATACGAGCAGTACTTC.

This chain uses TRBV25-1 with TRBJ2-5, with 8 bases lining up with TRBD1. The trim removed 6 bases at V and 5 bases at J, leaving 8 bases unmatched. CDR1 and CDR2 (germline): MGHDK, SYGVNS. This CDR3 is 14 amino acids long. CDR3 loop: CASRSTGGRETQYF. In DNA, the CDR3 is TGTGCCAGCAGGAGCACAGGGGGAAGGGAGACCCAGTACTTC.

This clone was seen a single time. The rearrangement links TRBV19 to TRBJ2-1; D might be TRBD1 (5 bases). Trimming cost V 8 bases and J 5 bases, with 22 bases left between them. Germline V gene sequence: CDR1 LNHDA, CDR2 SQIVND (reference sequence). This CDR3 has 16 amino acids. CDR3 in DNA: TGTGCCAGTGACCCCCAGGGTACATCAGGGAACAATGAGCAGTTCTTC. Its protein is CASDPQGTSGNNEQFF.

V and J are TRBV19 and TRBJ2-2, with a weak D call TRBD1 (5 bases). Germline values: CDR1 LNHDA, CDR2 SQIVND (reference sequence). CDR3 length equals 14 residues. Trimming removed 9 bases at V and 1 base at J, with 12 bases between. The chain's CDR3 is CASKGQGNTGELFF. The DNA of the CDR3 is TGTGCCAGCAAAGGGCAGGGGAACACCGGGGAGCTGTTTTTT. Combining the CDR3 with reference TRBV19 and TRBJ2-2 gives the whole variable domain DGGITQSPKYLFRKEGQNVTLSCEQNLNHDAMYWYRQDPGQGLRLIYYSQIVNDFQKGDIAEGYSVSREKKESFPLTVTSAQKNPTAFYLCASKGQGNTGELFFGEGSRLTVL.

V and J are TRBV10-2 and TRBJ1-4; no clear D gene. The CDR3 runs 15 residues. The ends were cut back, 3 bases at V and 5 bases at J, with 13 bases in the middle. Germline CDR1 reads WSHSY; CDR2 reads SAAADI. The CDR3 is CASSDGERPNEKLFF. The CDR3 region has the DNA TGCGCCAGCAGTGATGGGGAAAGGCCGAATGAAAAACTGTTTTTT.

The CDR3 is CASSQDNMVVLGFNYGYTF. The DNA of the CDR3 is TGTGCCAGCAGCCAAGATAATATGGTGGTTCTGGGGTTCAACTATGGCTACACCTTC. The rearrangement joins TRBV14 to TRBJ1-2; D is unclear. CDR3 length: 19 amino acids. The germline gives CDR1 SGHDN, CDR2 FVKESK. V lost 0 bases and J lost 2, with 22 bases in between.

This clone was observed a single time. The V gene is TRBV5-1, the J gene TRBJ1-1; no firm D call. V lost 0 bases and J 4 bases, leaving 4 bases between the germline ends. The CDR3 loop spans 12 amino acids. Germline CDR1 reads SGHRS; CDR2 reads YFSETQ. CDR3 sequence reads: CASSLEGTEAFF. The CDR3 DNA is TGCGCCAGCAGCTTGGAGGGCACTGAAGCTTTCTTT.

This clone was detected only once. The J gene is TRBJ1-4, the V gene TRBV6-1, with D possibly being TRBD1 (5 bases). Deletions cut 1 base from V and 8 bases from J, with 14 bases between. The germline V gene has CDR1 MNHNS and CDR2 SASEGT. This CDR3 region has 15 residues. The CDR3 here is CASSEGWQGAEKLFF. In nucleotides, the CDR3 is TGTGCCAGCAGTGAAGGTTGGCAGGGCGCGGAAAAACTGTTTTTT.

The rearrangement uses TRBV5-1 and TRBJ2-1, with D hard to call. The CDR3 contains 12 residues. The V gene lost 2 bases and the J gene lost 5 bases, with 5 bases spanning the gap. Germline values: CDR1 SGHRS, CDR2 YFSETQ. The CDR3 is CASSFPDNEQFF. The CDR3 DNA follows: TGCGCCAGCAGCTTCCCCGACAATGAGCAGTTCTTC.

This clone was recorded a few times. V usage is TRBV5-4 and J usage is TRBJ1-2, with TRBD1 matching 8 bases. The germline gives CDR1 SGHNT, CDR2 YYREEE (reference sequence). The V segment lost 2 bases and the J segment 4 bases; nucleotides outside the gene matches: 4. There are 14 residues in the CDR3. CDR3: CASSFQGALYGYTF. DNA for the CDR3: TGTGCCAGCAGCTTCCAGGGGGCCCTCTATGGCTACACCTTC.